This TCR beta chain was recorded in a study of CD8+ T cells in alopecia areata. CDR1 and CDR2 (germline): SGHAT, FQNNGV. The J segment lost 8 bases and the V segment lost 5 bases, leaving 5 bases of the junction unmatched. This CDR3 spans 15 amino acids. Investigators isolated RNA and reverse transcribed it into cDNA to act as the sequencing template. Produced via immunoSEQ multiplex PCR; TCRdb's table is partial and in-frame only. This table has some 120,000 clones, around 60% appearing once. Sample treatment: oral pan-JAK inhibitor, 5-10 mg twice daily. J is TRBJ2-1 and V is TRBV11-2; TRBD2 agrees at 14 bases. The specimen was CD4+ T cells sorted from blood, collected at week 4, from a patient treated with tofacitinib. The TCR sequence derives from a human donor with alopecia areata. The CDR3 region is CASSRLAGGSDEQFF. As DNA, the CDR3 is TGTGCCAGCAGCCGACTAGCGGGAGGGAGTGATGAGCAGTTCTTC.